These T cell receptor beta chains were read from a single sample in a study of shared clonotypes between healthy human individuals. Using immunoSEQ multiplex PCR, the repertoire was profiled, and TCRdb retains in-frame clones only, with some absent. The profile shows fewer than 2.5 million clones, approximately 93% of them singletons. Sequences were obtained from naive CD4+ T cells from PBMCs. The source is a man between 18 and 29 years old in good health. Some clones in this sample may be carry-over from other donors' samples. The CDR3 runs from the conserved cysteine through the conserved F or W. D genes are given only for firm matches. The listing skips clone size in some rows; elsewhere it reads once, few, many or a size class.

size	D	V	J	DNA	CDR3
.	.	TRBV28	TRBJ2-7	TGTGCCGGGGGAAACAGCTACGAGCAGTACTTC	CAGGNSYEQYF
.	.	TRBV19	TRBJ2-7	TGTGCCAGTAGTCCAGGAGGATACGAGCAGTACTTC	CASSPGGYEQYF
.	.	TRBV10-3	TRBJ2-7	TGTGCCATCAGTGAGTCGAGTGAGTCCCCCTACGAGCAGTACTTC	CAISESSESPYEQYF
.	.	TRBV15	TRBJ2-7	TGTGCCACCAGCAGAGGTGGGACAAGCTACGAGCAGTACTTC	CATSRGGTSYEQYF
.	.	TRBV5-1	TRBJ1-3	TGCGCCAGCAGCTTGGTGGACGGGGACACCATATATTTT	CASSLVDGDTIYF
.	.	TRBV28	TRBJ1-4	TGTGCCAGCAGTTCCCACCCGGGTGAAAAACTGTTTTTT	CASSSHPGEKLFF
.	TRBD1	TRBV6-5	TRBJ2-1	TGTGCCAGCGTGCGGGACAGGGGGCTCTACAATGAGCAGTTCTTC	CASVRDRGLYNEQFF
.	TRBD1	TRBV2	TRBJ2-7	TGTGCCAGCAGGGGGACAGGGCGGTACGAGCAGTACTTC	CASRGTGRYEQYF
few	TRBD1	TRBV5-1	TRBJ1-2	TGCGCCAGCAGCCAGGGACAGGGCAACTATGGCTACACCTTC	CASSQGQGNYGYTF
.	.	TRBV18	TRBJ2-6	TGTGCCAGCTCACCTCTCCGTCCTCCGCTGCGGGCTTCTGGGGCCAACGTCCTGACTTTC	CASSPLRPPLRASGANVLTF
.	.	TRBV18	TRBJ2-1	TGTGCCAGCTCACCACGAAGCAGGATGAATGAGCAGTTCTTC	CASSPRSRMNEQFF
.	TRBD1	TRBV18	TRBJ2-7	TGTGCCAGCTCACCTAGGACAGGTGTTCCCTACGAGCAGTACTTC	CASSPRTGVPYEQYF
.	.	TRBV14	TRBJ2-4	TGTGCCAGCAGCCAAGCAGGGGCCAAAAACATTCAGTACTTC	CASSQAGAKNIQYF
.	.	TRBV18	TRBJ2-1	TGTGCCAGCTCACCACGTCAGGGGGGTAATGAGCAGTTCTTC	CASSPRQGGNEQFF
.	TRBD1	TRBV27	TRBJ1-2	TGTGCCAGCAGTTTAATAGGCAGGGGGCGGGGCTACACCTTC	CASSLIGRGRGYTF
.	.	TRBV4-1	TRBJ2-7	TGCGCCAGCAGCCGTCCCGGTACCTACGAGCAGTACTTC	CASSRPGTYEQYF
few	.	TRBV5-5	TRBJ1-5	TGTGCCAGCAGCTTCGGAGGGGTCTTTAATCAGCCCCAGCATTTT	CASSFGGVFNQPQHF
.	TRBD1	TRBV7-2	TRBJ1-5	TGTGCCAGCAGCTCTGGGACAGCAAGCAATCAGCCCCAGCATTTT	CASSSGTASNQPQHF
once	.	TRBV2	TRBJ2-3	TGTGCCAGCACCGTCCTACCCTCCACAGATACGCAGTATTTT	CASTVLPSTDTQYF
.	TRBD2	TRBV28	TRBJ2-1	TGTGCCAGCAGTTCTGGTTCTAGCGGGGGGCAGTTCTTC	CASSSGSSGGQFF
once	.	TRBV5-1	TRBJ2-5	TGCGCCAGCAGCCCACAGCCGGGCGGAGAGACCCAGTACTTC	CASSPQPGGETQYF
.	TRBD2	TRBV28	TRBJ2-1	TGTGCCAGCAGTTTAAGGGGCGCGGGAGCTTACAATGAGCAGTTCTTC	CASSLRGAGAYNEQFF
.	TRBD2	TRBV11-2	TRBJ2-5	TGTGCCAGCAGGGGTATTAGCGGGAGATCGGAGACCCAGTACTTC	CASRGISGRSETQYF
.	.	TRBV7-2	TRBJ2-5	TGTGCCAGCAGCTTAGGAGCGGACCACCAAGAGACCCAGTACTTC	CASSLGADHQETQYF
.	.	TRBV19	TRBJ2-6	TGTGCCACCACGGAGTCTGGGGCCAACGTCCTGACTTTC	CATTESGANVLTF
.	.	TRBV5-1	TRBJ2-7	TGCGCCAGCAGCCCGCAAATTGCTACGTACGAGCAGTACTTC	CASSPQIATYEQYF
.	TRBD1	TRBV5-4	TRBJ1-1	TGTGCCAGCAGCTCAGGGGGAAATTCACGGGACACTGAAGCTTTCTTT	CASSSGGNSRDTEAFF
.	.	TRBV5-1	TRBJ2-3	TGCGCCAGCAGCGCCTACAGGGTGGATACGCAGTATTTT	CASSAYRVDTQYF
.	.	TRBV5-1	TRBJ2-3	TGCGCCAGCAGCCGGGGGCCCACAGATACGCAGTATTTT	CASSRGPTDTQYF
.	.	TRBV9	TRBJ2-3	TGTGCCAGCAGCACTCGACAGGTAAACACAGATACGCAGTATTTT	CASSTRQVNTDTQYF
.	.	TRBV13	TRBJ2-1	TGTGCCAGCAGCTTGGTCGTTCCGGGACTCCCTATGTCCCACAATGAGCAGTTCTTC	CASSLVVPGLPMSHNEQFF
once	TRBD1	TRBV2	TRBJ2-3	TGTGCCAGTGAAATAGGGGGCTACACAGATACGCAGTATTTT	CASEIGGYTDTQYF
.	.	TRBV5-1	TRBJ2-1	TGCGCCAGCAGCTTGGACCAACTAGTTCGGGATGAGCAGTTCTTC	CASSLDQLVRDEQFF
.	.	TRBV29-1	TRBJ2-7	TGCAGCGCTAAAGCGGATCGGGCCTACGAGCAGTACTTC	CSAKADRAYEQYF
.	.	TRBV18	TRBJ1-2	TGTGCCAGCTCACCACTGCCGGTCGGGGAGAGGTATGGCTACACCTTC	CASSPLPVGERYGYTF
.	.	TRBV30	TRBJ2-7	TGTGCCTGGAATTCCGGCGGCTCCTACGAGCAGTACTTC	CAWNSGGSYEQYF
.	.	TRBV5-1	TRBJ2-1	TGCGCCAGCAGCTTACCAGGGAGGCCCAATGAGCAGTTCTTC	CASSLPGRPNEQFF
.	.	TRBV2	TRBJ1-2	TGTGCCAGCAGTTACGGAGATGGACCTAACTATGGCTACACCTTC	CASSYGDGPNYGYTF
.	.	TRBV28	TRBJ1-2	TGTGCCAGCAGTCTAGGGCCCTATGGCTACACCTTC	CASSLGPYGYTF
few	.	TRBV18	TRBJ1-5	TGTGCCAGCTCACCCACGGAGGCGTCAAATCAGCCCCAGCATTTT	CASSPTEASNQPQHF
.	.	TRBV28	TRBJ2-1	TGTGCCAGCAGCCCTGGACACTACAATGAGCAGTTCTTC	CASSPGHYNEQFF
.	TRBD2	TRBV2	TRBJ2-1	TGTGCCAGTGAAGGGACTAGCGGGAGAAATGAGCAGTTCTTC	CASEGTSGRNEQFF
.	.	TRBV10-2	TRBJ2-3	TGCGCCAGCAGTGAGTACGCGGGAAGAGCAGATACGCAGTATTTT	CASSEYAGRADTQYF
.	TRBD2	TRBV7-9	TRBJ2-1	TGTGCCAGCAGCTTATCGGGAGGAGGGAATGAGCAGTTCTTC	CASSLSGGGNEQFF
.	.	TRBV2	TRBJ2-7	TGTGCCAGCAGTGAGGCAAACAACTACGAGCAGTACTTC	CASSEANNYEQYF
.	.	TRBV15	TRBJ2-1	TGTGCCACCAGCAGATCCCCGGCACATGAGCAGTTCTTC	CATSRSPAHEQFF
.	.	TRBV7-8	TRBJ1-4	TGTGCCAGCAGCCCGAGGGGGGAAAAACTGTTTTTT	CASSPRGEKLFF